These 31 T cell receptor beta chains share one sample of origin, sequenced in a study of control samples from healthy donors and cancer patients. Data came from immunoSEQ multiplex PCR; TCRdb stores just in-frame clones and leaves some out. The profile shows around 93,000 clones, roughly 88% of them singletons. The material sequenced was blood. These receptors all stem from a man aged 25-45 years in good health.

This clone was seen more than once but under ten times. This chain connects TRBV16 to TRBJ1-1; D remains ambiguous. From germline, CDR1 is KGHSY and CDR2 FQNENV. CDR3 length: 16 residues. V dropped 0 bases and J dropped 1 base, with 12 bases sitting between them. The CDR3 DNA is TGTGCCAGCAGCCAATCGGCCACGAGAAGGAACACTGAAGCTTTCTTT. This gives the protein CASSQSATRRNTEAFF.

This clone came up a few times. V and J are TRBV12-3 or TRBV12-4 and TRBJ2-1; no clear D gene. Trimming cost V 6 bases and J 4 bases, with 10 bases left between them. This CDR3 is 13 amino acids long. CDR3 coding DNA: TGTGCCAGCAGGATGCAGACGTACAATGAGCAGTTCTTC. Its protein product is CASRMQTYNEQFF.

The chain is built from TRBV5-4 and TRBJ2-1; unclear D gene. CDR3 length: 13 amino acids. Per germline, CDR1 SGHNT and CDR2 YYREEE (reference sequence). V gave up 0 bases and J gave up 6 bases, with 7 bases separating them. The CDR3: CASSLGFGNEQFF. The CDR3 nucleotides read TGTGCCAGCAGCTTGGGTTTCGGCAATGAGCAGTTCTTC.

The chain joins TRBV27 to TRBJ1-5; D is unresolved. Germline assignment: CDR1 MNHEY and CDR2 SMNVEV (reference sequence). V lost 3 bases and J 3 bases, leaving 12 bases between the germline ends. The CDR3 runs to 15 residues. This CDR3 is CASSFWLENNQPQHF. The CDR3 DNA reads TGTGCCAGCAGTTTCTGGCTTGAAAACAATCAGCCCCAGCATTTT.

The V gene is TRBV4-1, the J gene TRBJ2-2; D unresolved. CDR1 is MGHRA and CDR2 is YSYEKL in the germline V gene. Trimming removed 0 bases at V and 7 bases at J, with 12 bases between. CDR3 length: 15 residues. CDR3 loop: CASSQEPLLIGELFF. CDR3 coding DNA: TGCGCCAGCAGCCAAGAACCCCTTTTAATCGGGGAGCTGTTTTTT.

The chain uses TRBV5-8 and TRBJ2-1, with D uncertain. V lost 4 bases to trimming and J lost 0 bases, with 11 bases between them. Germline CDR1 reads SGHTS; CDR2 reads YDEGEE. This CDR3 region has 15 residues. This CDR3 reads CASSLGPSSYNEQFF. CDR3 nucleotide sequence: TGTGCCAGCAGCCTCGGACCGTCCTCCTACAATGAGCAGTTCTTC. Filled out from reference TRBV5-8 and TRBJ2-1, the complete variable domain reads EAGVTQSPTHLIKTRGQQATLRCSPISGHTSVYWYQQALGLGLQFLLWYDEGEERNRGNFPPRFSGRQFPNYSSELNVNALELEDSALYLCASSLGPSSYNEQFFGPGTRLTVL.

The rearrangement joins TRBV7-3 to TRBJ2-1; 10 bases are shared with TRBD2. CDR1 and CDR2 from the germline V gene are SGHTA and FQGTGA. V lost 1 base, J lost 9 bases, and 15 bases stayed unmatched. The CDR3 totals 18 residues. The CDR3 DNA reads TGTGCCAGCAGCTTAATTGGTTTCGCGAGCGGGAGGGCCGGTGAGCAGTTCTTC. The encoded protein is CASSLIGFASGRAGEQFF.

This chain links TRBV27 with TRBJ1-5; D perhaps matches TRBD1 (6 bases). Trimming cost V 2 bases and J 5 bases, with 13 bases left between them. From germline, CDR1 is MNHEY and CDR2 SMNVEV (reference sequence). The CDR3 runs to 15 residues. CDR3 bases: TGTGCCAGCAGTTTAGCCAGGGGAGCCGATCAGCCCCAGCATTTT. Protein sequence: CASSLARGADQPQHF.

The chain joins TRBV14 to TRBJ2-7; D remains ambiguous. The CDR3 is made up of 11 amino acids. Germline loops: CDR1 SGHDN, CDR2 FVKESK. Trimming took 1 base from V and 6 from J, leaving 4 bases between them. The CDR3 nucleotides are TGTGCCAGCAGCCAAGGGGGCGAGCAGTACTTC. Protein sequence: CASSQGGEQYF.

This clone was recorded once. The chain combines TRBV11-2 with TRBJ2-7; possibly TRBD1 for D (7 bases). The V gene lost 2 bases and the J gene lost 2 bases, with 13 bases spanning the gap. CDR1 is SGHAT and CDR2 is FQNNGV in the germline V gene. The CDR3 length is 15 residues. Here the CDR3 reads CASSLTDRTTYEQYF. CDR3 DNA: TGTGCCAGCAGCTTAACGGACAGGACTACCTACGAGCAGTACTTC.

This chain connects TRBV13 to TRBJ1-2; weak D call: TRBD1 (6 bases). CDR3 length: 14 amino acids. In germline, CDR1 is PRHDT, CDR2 FYEKMQ (reference sequence). The ends were cut back, 4 bases at V and 7 bases at J, with 16 bases in the middle. The CDR3 DNA sequence: TGTGCCAGCAGCTACGGACAGAACGTGCGTGGCTACACCTTC. Translating gives CASSYGQNVRGYTF.

This chain uses TRBV2 with TRBJ1-5; TRBD1 matches at 11 bases. Germline CDR1 reads SNHLY; CDR2 reads FYNNEI. The length of the CDR3 is 14 residues. The trim removed 4 bases at V and 5 bases at J, leaving 1 base unmatched. In DNA form, the CDR3 reads TGTGCCAGCAGTGGGACAGGGGGCGATCAGCCCCAGCATTTT. It codes for CASSGTGGDQPQHF.

This sequence joins TRBV30 and TRBJ2-7, with D perhaps matching TRBD1 (6 bases). The germline V and J ends were trimmed by 4 bases and 6 bases, with 16 bases remaining between them. The CDR3 totals 13 residues. Germline CDR1 reads GTSNPN; CDR2 reads SVGIG (reference sequence). In DNA form, the CDR3 reads TGTGCCTGGAACCCAGGGGTAGTCTCCGAGCAGTACTTC. It translates to CAWNPGVVSEQYF.

The V gene is TRBV3-1 (or the pseudogene TRBV3-2), the J gene TRBJ2-2, with D unclear. The ends were cut back, 2 bases at V and 3 bases at J, with 16 bases in the middle. The CDR3 spans 17 residues. Germline assignment: CDR1 LGHDT and CDR2 YNNKEL (reference sequence). This CDR3 reads CASSQTKIHRYTGELFF. CDR3 nucleotide sequence: TGTGCCAGCAGCCAAACAAAAATCCATAGGTACACCGGGGAGCTGTTTTTT.

The chain links TRBV25-1 to TRBJ2-5; TRBD2 aligns across 7 bases. V trimming: 3 bases; J trimming: 4 bases; junction bases outside the gene matches: 5. The germline CDR1 and CDR2 sequences are MGHDK and SYGVNS. CDR3 size: 14 residues. Here the CDR3 reads CASSEVGGRETQYF. CDR3 nucleotide sequence: TGTGCCAGCAGTGAGGTTGGCGGGAGAGAGACCCAGTACTTC.

The rearrangement links TRBV12-5 to TRBJ2-5, with a possible D match to TRBD2 (5 bases). The CDR3 extends over 19 amino acids. V lost 6 bases and J 6 bases, leaving 32 bases between the germline ends. The V gene's germline CDR1 is LGHNT and CDR2 FRNRAP. CDR3 nucleotide sequence: TGTGCTAGTGGGATCCCCCCTAGAGGGCTAACGGGATCTACCAAGACCCAGTACTTC. Its protein product is CASGIPPRGLTGSTKTQYF.

This chain connects TRBV27 to TRBJ2-3; 9 bases align to TRBD2. V lost 6 bases and J lost 4; bases outside the gene matches: 14. The germline V gene has CDR1 MNHEY and CDR2 SMNVEV (reference sequence). The CDR3 covers 17 residues. Here the CDR3 DNA reads TGTGCCAGCAGCCGGGTGGGGGCTAGCGGGAATTCAGATACGCAGTATTTT. Residues: CASSRVGASGNSDTQYF.

V is TRBV10-1 and J is TRBJ2-3, with 10 bases aligning to TRBD2. With 3 bases clipped from V and 0 bases from J, the junction kept 18 bases outside the gene matches. The CDR3 covers 21 residues. Germline V CDR1 and CDR2: WNHNN, SYGVQD (reference sequence). Here the CDR3 DNA reads TGCGCCAGCAGTGACTGGACTAGCGGCCCAGGACCTAAGGCTAGCACAGATACGCAGTATTTT. It codes for CASSDWTSGPGPKASTDTQYF.

The gene calls are TRBV27 and TRBJ2-7, with TRBD2 matching over 7 bases. Germline-derived CDR1 and CDR2 are MNHEY and SMNVEV (reference sequence). V lost 2 bases, J lost 3 bases, and 7 bases stayed unmatched. CDR3 size: 15 residues. The CDR3 loop is CASSLKGGSVYEQYF. Written as DNA, the CDR3 is TGTGCCAGCAGTTTAAAAGGCGGGAGTGTCTACGAGCAGTACTTC.

This chain uses TRBV27 with TRBJ2-5, with D possibly being TRBD1 (6 bases). The length of the CDR3 is 14 residues. Deletions cut 5 bases from V and 2 bases from J, with 12 bases between. Germline lookup yields CDR1 MNHEY and CDR2 SMNVEV (reference sequence). The CDR3 sequence is CASSRGGRQETQYF. CDR3 in DNA: TGTGCCAGCAGTAGAGGGGGACGGCAAGAGACCCAGTACTTC.

This chain links TRBV18 with TRBJ1-2, with 7 bases fitting TRBD1. Germline V gives CDR1 KGHSH, CDR2 LQKENI. The V and J ends lost 5 bases and 5 bases, in that order; junction bases with no gene match: 11. The length of the CDR3 is 15 residues. CDR3 sequence reads: CASSFRIGTDYGYTF. CDR3 nucleotides: TGTGCCAGCTCATTTCGAATCGGGACAGATTATGGCTACACCTTC.

V is TRBV7-2 and J is TRBJ2-1; 12 nucleotides line up with TRBD2. The CDR3 length is 16 residues. J was trimmed by 10 bases and V by 1 base; bases with no gene match: 8. The germline CDR1 and CDR2 sequences are SGHTA and FQGNSA. As DNA, the CDR3 is TGTGCCAGCAGCTTAGATGGGCTAGCGGGAGGGCGCGAGCAGTTCTTC. It codes for CASSLDGLAGGREQFF. The entire variable domain, with the rest obtained from reference TRBV7-2 and TRBJ2-1, is as follows: GAGVSQSPSNKVTEKGKDVELRCDPISGHTALYWYRQSLGQGLEFLIYFQGNSAPDKSGLPSDRFSAERTGGSVSTLTIQRTQQEDSAVYLCASSLDGLAGGREQFFGPGTRLTVL.

The chain couples TRBV14 to TRBJ2-1; 8 bases match TRBD2. CDR3 size: 14 residues. CDR1 SGHDN and CDR2 FVKESK come from the germline V gene. With 3 bases clipped from V and 9 bases from J, the junction kept 7 bases outside the gene matches. CDR3 region: CASSQGGRSVEQFF. CDR3 sequence (DNA): TGTGCCAGCAGCCAGGGCGGGAGGTCGGTTGAGCAGTTCTTC.

A single count supports this clone. The V call is TRBV18, the J call TRBJ2-2; D not certain. The CDR3 has 13 amino acids. V was clipped by 0 bases and J by 1 base, with 0 bases between them. From germline, CDR1 is KGHSH and CDR2 LQKENI. The CDR3 loop is CASSPPNTGELFF. The CDR3 DNA is TGTGCCAGCTCACCACCGAACACCGGGGAGCTGTTTTTT.

This chain uses TRBV6-5 with TRBJ1-1; TRBD1 agrees at 8 bases. The J segment lost 0 bases and the V segment lost 8 bases, leaving 2 bases of the junction unmatched. CDR3 size: 13 residues. Germline V gives CDR1 MNHEY, CDR2 SVGAGI. CDR3 protein: CASPGQVNTEAFF. Written as DNA, the CDR3 is TGTGCCAGCCCGGGACAGGTGAACACTGAAGCTTTCTTT.

J is TRBJ2-7 and V is TRBV7-3, with D unclear. Looked up from germline, CDR1 is SGHTA and CDR2 is FQGTGA. The CDR3 is 15 amino acids. The V gene lost 2 bases and the J gene lost 1 base, with 12 bases spanning the gap. The CDR3 sequence: CASSLFGGDSYEQYF. CDR3 nucleotide sequence: TGTGCCAGCAGCTTATTTGGCGGAGATTCCTACGAGCAGTACTTC.

This clone was detected only once. Here the CDR3 reads CASLGSGANVLTF. DNA for the CDR3: TGTGCCAGCCTTGGCTCTGGGGCCAACGTCCTGACTTTC. The chain has TRBV12-3 or TRBV12-4 and TRBJ2-6, with D unresolved. The V end was cut by 8 bases, the J end by 0 bases, with 5 bases between. The CDR3 totals 13 residues.

This chain uses TRBV3-1 (or the pseudogene TRBV3-2) with TRBJ2-7; D may be TRBD1 (5 bases). Trimming removed 8 bases from V and 3 bases from J, with 11 bases in between. The CDR3 has 12 residues. Germline CDR1 and CDR2: LGHDT and YNNKEL (reference sequence). The CDR3 here is CASAAGLYEQYF. The CDR3 DNA reads TGTGCCAGCGCCGCAGGGCTCTACGAGCAGTACTTC.

A single count supports this clone. This chain joins TRBV25-1 and TRBJ2-5; 9 nucleotides align to TRBD2. The V gene's germline CDR1 is MGHDK and CDR2 SYGVNS. J lost 5 bases, V lost 7 bases, and 8 bases had no gene match. This CDR3 spans 14 amino acids. CDR3 coding DNA: TGTGCCAGCACCGAGGGCCTAGCGGGGGAGACCCAGTACTTC. Translating gives CASTEGLAGETQYF.

The rearrangement links TRBV4-1 to TRBJ1-1; a weak D match, TRBD1 (5 bases). Germline CDR1 is MGHRA and CDR2 is YSYEKL. Trimming took off 4 bases at V and 2 bases at J, with 14 bases between the two ends. The length of the CDR3 is 15 residues. This CDR3 reads CASSRPLGRNTEAFF. The CDR3, as DNA: TGCGCCAGCAGCCGCCCCCTGGGACGTAACACTGAAGCTTTCTTT.

A single count supports this clone. The genes are TRBV30 and TRBJ2-5; D may be TRBD1 (5 bases). Looked up from germline, CDR1 is GTSNPN and CDR2 is SVGIG (reference sequence). The CDR3 covers 14 residues. The V gene lost 4 bases and the J gene lost 4 bases, with 16 bases spanning the gap. CDR3 sequence (DNA): TGTGCCTGGATAAAGGGTCTGGGGCCAGAGACCCAGTACTTC. Its translation is CAWIKGLGPETQYF. The whole variable domain, filled in from reference TRBV30 and TRBJ2-5, reads SQTIHQWPATLVQPVGSPLSLECTVEGTSNPNLYWYRQAAGRGLQLLFYSVGIGQISSEVPQNLSASRPQDRQFILSSKKLLLSDSGFYLCAWIKGLGPETQYFGPGTRLLVL.